The rows below give T cell receptor beta chains drawn from one sample of a study of vaccination and CD4 T cells after COVID-19. The antigens for these receptors are not known. TCRdb reprocessed the PCR reads via MiXCR and lists one record per CDR3 protein. The table includes approximately 13,000 distinct CDR3 sequences, roughly half detected once. Material for sequencing was CD4+ T cells from blood, cultured in vitro. The receptor source for this set is a human donor who had recovered from COVID-19. Both conserved end residues are part of each CDR3. Fields, in order: clone size, J gene, V gene, D gene, CDR3 DNA, CDR3 protein. A D gene is named only where the DNA matches it firmly. Size values are once, few and many counts, or a class for expanded clones, and some rows have none.

few | TRBJ1-3 | TRBV7-3 | NA | TGTGCCAGCGGCGACGGGACACCCGGAAACACCATATATTTT | CASGDGTPGNTIYF
NA | TRBJ2-7 | TRBV20-1 | NA | TGCAGTGCCACAGGGACTTCCTACGAGCAGTACTTC | CSATGTSYEQYF
NA | TRBJ2-5 | TRBV24-1 | NA | TGTGCCACCAGTACTACCGAAGCCGCGGAGACCCAGTACTTC | CATSTTEAAETQYF
NA | TRBJ2-2 | TRBV6-1 | NA | TGTGCCAGCACGACGACCGGGGCCGGGGAGCTGTTTTTT | CASTTTGAGELFF
few | TRBJ2-5 | TRBV7-3 | TRBD2 | TGTGCCAGCAGCTCAGGACTAGCGGGAGGCCAAGAGACCCAGTACTTC | CASSSGLAGGQETQYF
NA | TRBJ2-7 | TRBV19 | TRBD2 | TGTGCCAGTAGCAGGGGACTAGCGGGAACCTCCTACGAGCAGTACTTC | CASSRGLAGTSYEQYF
NA | TRBJ2-1 | TRBV6-2/TRBV6-3 | TRBD2 | TGTGCCAGCGCGGGACTAGCGCTATACAATGAGCAGTTCTTC | CASAGLALYNEQFF
NA | TRBJ1-6 | TRBV7-8 | NA | TGTGCCAGCAGCGAGCGGCGGGGCGGTTATTCACCCCTCCACTTT | CASSERRGGYSPLHF
NA | TRBJ1-6 | TRBV7-2 | NA | TGTGCCAGCAGCTTAGCTCAGGGTAACTCACCCCTCCACTTT | CASSLAQGNSPLHF
once | TRBJ1-2 | TRBV28 | TRBD1 | TGTGCCAGCAGTTTAAGGTCAGGGGGAGCCGGCCAGACCTTC | CASSLRSGGAGQTF
NA | TRBJ2-2 | TRBV6-5 | NA | TGTGCCAGCAGTTACCGCAGGGGCGCGAACACCGGGGAGCTGTTTTTT | CASSYRRGANTGELFF
NA | TRBJ1-6 | TRBV5-4 | NA | TGTGCCAGCAGCCTTTCCACAAGAAACGGTTCACCCCTCCACTTT | CASSLSTRNGSPLHF
NA | TRBJ1-5 | TRBV19 | NA | TGTGCCAGTAGTGGCAGCACCTTTAATCAGCCCCAGCATTTT | CASSGSTFNQPQHF
few | TRBJ2-5 | TRBV5-1 | TRBD1 | TGCGCCAGCAGCATTGGACAGGGCGTCCAAGAGACCCAGTACTTC | CASSIGQGVQETQYF
NA | TRBJ2-5 | TRBV20-1 | TRBD2 | TGCAGTGCTGGGCCCGGGACTAGCGGAGAGACCCAGTACTTC | CSAGPGTSGETQYF
NA | TRBJ1-2 | TRBV20-1 | NA | TGCAGTGCTAGCTCCACGGACAGATATGGCTACACCTTC | CSASSTDRYGYTF
NA | TRBJ2-5 | TRBV2 | NA | TGTGCCAGCGGAGAGACCCAGTACTTC | CASGETQYF
few | TRBJ1-5 | TRBV19 | NA | TGTGCCAGTAGTATAGTACGAGCGACCCACAGTCAGCCCCAGCATTTT | CASSIVRATHSQPQHF
NA | TRBJ1-1 | TRBV5-1 | NA | TGCGCCAGCAGCTTATTGGCAGGAGTTAGTACTGAAGCTTTCTTT | CASSLLAGVSTEAFF
NA | TRBJ2-7 | TRBV28 | NA | TGTGCCAGCAGTTCAAGACGGGCTGTGCCTAAGAGTGAGCAGTACTTC | CASSSRRAVPKSEQYF
NA | TRBJ1-1 | TRBV20-1 | TRBD1 | TGCAGTGCTGCAGGGGGCCGACAGCCAGAAGCTTTCTTT | CSAAGGRQPEAFF
few | TRBJ1-6 | TRBV6-1 | TRBD1 | TGTGCCAGCGCGGGACAGAGGCATTCACCCCTCCACTTT | CASAGQRHSPLHF
NA | TRBJ2-7 | TRBV6-1 | NA | TGTGCCAGCAGCATGGGACCAAACTACGAGCAGTACTTC | CASSMGPNYEQYF
few | TRBJ1-2 | TRBV5-1 | TRBD1 | TGCGCCAGCAGCTCCCTGGGGACAGGGGTGGGCTACACCTTC | CASSSLGTGVGYTF
few | TRBJ2-1 | TRBV20-1 | NA | TGCAGTGCTAGCCGCGGGCCCACAGGGAATGAGCAGTTCTTC | CSASRGPTGNEQFF
NA | TRBJ2-5 | TRBV6-1 | TRBD1 | TGTGCCAGCAGCGACGACAGGGTTGAGACCCAGTACTTC | CASSDDRVETQYF
NA | TRBJ2-7 | TRBV30 | TRBD1 | TGTGCCTGGAGTCCCCGGACAGGGGTAGGCGAGCAGTACTTC | CAWSPRTGVGEQYF
NA | TRBJ2-3 | TRBV30 | TRBD2 | TGTGCCTGGAGCGGAGCCAGCGGGAGGGACCCAAGCACAGATACGCAGTATTTT | CAWSGASGRDPSTDTQYF
NA | TRBJ1-5 | TRBV29-1 | NA | TGCAGCGTTGAATCTGCCAGAAATCAGCCCCAGCATTTT | CSVESARNQPQHF
NA | TRBJ2-5 | TRBV12-3/TRBV12-4 | TRBD1 | TGTGCCAGCAGACGGACAGGGGGCGAGACCCAGTACTTC | CASRRTGGETQYF
few | TRBJ1-2 | TRBV27 | NA | TGTGCCAGCAGGCGAGACAGAAACTATGGCTACACCTTC | CASRRDRNYGYTF
NA | TRBJ2-7 | TRBV7-2 | TRBD1 | TGTGCCAGCAGCTTCCGACAGGGGAGGCGCGAGCAGTACTTC | CASSFRQGRREQYF
NA | TRBJ2-3 | TRBV20-1 | NA | TGCAGTGCTGCCAGAGATACGCAGTATTTT | CSAARDTQYF
NA | TRBJ1-1 | TRBV5-4 | TRBD1 | TGTGCCGGCACCGTACCGGGACAGGGGGCATCTCAAGCTTTCTTT | CAGTVPGQGASQAFF
NA | TRBJ2-3 | TRBV5-8 | NA | TGTGCCAGCAGCCCAACGACAGATACGCAGTATTTT | CASSPTTDTQYF
NA | TRBJ1-1 | TRBV5-1 | NA | TGCGCCAGCAGCCCGGGGACTATTTCGGACACTGAAGCTTTCTTT | CASSPGTISDTEAFF
once | TRBJ2-5 | TRBV2 | TRBD2 | TGTGCCAGCAGTGAAGAAGCGGGAAAAGAGACCCAGTACTTC | CASSEEAGKETQYF
NA | TRBJ2-7 | TRBV12-3/TRBV12-4 | NA | TGTGCCAGCAGTTTAATCGACGAGCAGTACTTC | CASSLIDEQYF